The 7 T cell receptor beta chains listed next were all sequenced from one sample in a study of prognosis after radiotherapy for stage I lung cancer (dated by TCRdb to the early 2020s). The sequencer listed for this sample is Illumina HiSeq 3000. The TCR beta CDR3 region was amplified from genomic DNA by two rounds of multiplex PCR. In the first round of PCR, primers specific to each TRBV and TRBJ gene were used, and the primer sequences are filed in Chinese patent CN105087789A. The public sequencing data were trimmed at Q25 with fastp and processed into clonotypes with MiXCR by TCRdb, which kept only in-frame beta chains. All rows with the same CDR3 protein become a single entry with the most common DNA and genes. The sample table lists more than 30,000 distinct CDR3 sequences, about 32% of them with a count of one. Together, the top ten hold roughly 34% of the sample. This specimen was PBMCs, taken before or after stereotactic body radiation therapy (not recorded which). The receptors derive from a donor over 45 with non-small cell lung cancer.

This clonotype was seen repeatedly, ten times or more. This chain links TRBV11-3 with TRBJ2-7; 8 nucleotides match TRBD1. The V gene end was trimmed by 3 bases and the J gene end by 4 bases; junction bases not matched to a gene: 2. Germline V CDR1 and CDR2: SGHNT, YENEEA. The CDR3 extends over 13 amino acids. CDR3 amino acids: CASSLGQEYEQYF. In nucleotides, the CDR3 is TGTGCCAGCAGCTTGGGACAGGAGTACGAGCAGTACTTC.

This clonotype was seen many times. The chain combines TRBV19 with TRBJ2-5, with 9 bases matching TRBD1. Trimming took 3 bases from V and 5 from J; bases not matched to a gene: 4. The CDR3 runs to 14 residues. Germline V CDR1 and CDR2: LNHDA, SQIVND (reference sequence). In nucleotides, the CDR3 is TGTGCCAGTAGTATTACAGGGGGCAAGGAGACCCAGTACTTC. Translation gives CASSITGGKETQYF.

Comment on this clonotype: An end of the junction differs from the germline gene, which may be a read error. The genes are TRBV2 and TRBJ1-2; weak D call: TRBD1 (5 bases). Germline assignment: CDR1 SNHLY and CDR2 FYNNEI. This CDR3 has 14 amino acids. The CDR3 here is CASRAPGLGYDYTF. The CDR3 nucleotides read TGTGCCAGCAGGGCCCCGGGACTTGGTTATGACTACACCTTC.

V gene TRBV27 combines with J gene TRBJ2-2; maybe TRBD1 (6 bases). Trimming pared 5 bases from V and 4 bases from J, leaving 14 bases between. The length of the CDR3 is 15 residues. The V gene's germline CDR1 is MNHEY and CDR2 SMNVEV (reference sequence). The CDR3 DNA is TGTGCCAGCAGTGCCGACAGGAGATCCACCGGGGAGCTGTTTTTT. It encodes CASSADRRSTGELFF.

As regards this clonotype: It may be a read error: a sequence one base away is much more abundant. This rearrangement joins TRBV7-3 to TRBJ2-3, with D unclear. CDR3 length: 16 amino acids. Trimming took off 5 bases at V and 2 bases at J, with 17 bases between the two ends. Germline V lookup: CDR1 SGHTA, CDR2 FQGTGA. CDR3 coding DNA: TGTGCCAGCAGCCCGTCTCCGGGCCGTATCACAGATACGCAGTATTTT. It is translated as CASSPSPGRITDTQYF.

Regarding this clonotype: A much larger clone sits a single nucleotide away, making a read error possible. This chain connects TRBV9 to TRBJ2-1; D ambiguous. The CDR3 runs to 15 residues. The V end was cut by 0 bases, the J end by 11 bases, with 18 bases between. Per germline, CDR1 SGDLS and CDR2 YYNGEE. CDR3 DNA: TGTGCCAGCAGCGTAGTCCCTAGTCCAGAAAGCAAGCAGTTCTTC. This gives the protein CASSVVPSPESKQFF.

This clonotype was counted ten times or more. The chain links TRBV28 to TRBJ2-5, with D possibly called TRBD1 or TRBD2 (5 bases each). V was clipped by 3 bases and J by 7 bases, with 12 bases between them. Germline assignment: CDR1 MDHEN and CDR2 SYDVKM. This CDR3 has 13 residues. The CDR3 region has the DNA TGTGCCAGCAGTTTTGGGGGAGCAGGGACCCAGTACTTC. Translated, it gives CASSFGGAGTQYF.